The 10 T cell receptor beta chains listed next were all sequenced from one sample in a study of OX40 agonist ivuxolimab in advanced cancers. Profiled with immunoSEQ multiplex PCR; TCRdb holds only in-frame clones, not every one. The sample includes more than 50,000 clones, around nine tenths seen only once; the top ten take about 0.38%. The sample was CD4+ or CD8+ T cells sorted from blood, taken in a trial of the OX40 agonist ivuxolimab. The receptors were gathered from an adult with an advanced solid tumor such as melanoma, head and neck, liver or kidney cancer.

The chain links TRBV18 to TRBJ2-7; 7 bases fit TRBD1. J gave up 0 bases and V 5 bases, and 4 bases lay outside the gene matches. The CDR3 is 14 amino acids. Germline CDR1 reads KGHSH; CDR2 reads LQKENI. The DNA for the CDR3 is TGTGCCAGCTCAAGGGACAGAAGCTCCTACGAGCAGTACTTC. Protein sequence: CASSRDRSSYEQYF. Full variable domain (remainder filled in from reference TRBV18 and TRBJ2-7): NAGVMQNPRHLVRRRGQEARLRCSPMKGHSHVYWYRQLPEEGLKFMVYLQKENIIDESGMPKERFSAEFPKEGPSILRIQQVVRGDSAAYFCASSRDRSSYEQYFGPGTRLTVT.

This chain connects TRBV5-4 to TRBJ2-2; D is uncertain. V dropped 3 bases and J dropped 5 bases, with 14 bases sitting between them. CDR1 is SGHNT and CDR2 is YYREEE in the germline V gene (reference sequence). The CDR3 spans 15 residues. CDR3 DNA: TGTGCCAGCAGCTCCCCCCCTCCGAGTACCGGGGAGCTGTTTTTT. Encoded protein: CASSSPPPSTGELFF.

V usage is TRBV27 and J usage is TRBJ2-5; TRBD1 agrees at 10 bases. Unmatched junction bases numbered 4, after V lost 2 bases and J lost 4 bases. Germline CDR1 and CDR2: MNHEY and SMNVEV (reference sequence). CDR3 length: 15 residues. In DNA, the CDR3 is TGTGCCAGCAGTTTAGACAGGGGGCTTCGAGAGACCCAGTACTTC. Encoded protein: CASSLDRGLRETQYF.

CDR3 nucleotide sequence: TGTGCCAGCAGTTACTCTAGGGCCGGTGAGCAGTTCTTC. It yields the protein CASSYSRAGEQFF. This chain connects TRBV6-6 to TRBJ2-1; D is undetermined. V was cut by 0 bases and J by 9 bases, with 9 bases left in between. Germline V gives CDR1 MNHNY, CDR2 SVGAGI (reference sequence). The CDR3 runs to 13 residues.

The gene calls are TRBV2 and TRBJ2-1; D tentatively reads TRBD1 or TRBD2 (6 bases each). Between the trimmed V and J ends, which lost 5 bases and 4 bases, there was a span of 18 bases. CDR1 SNHLY and CDR2 FYNNEI come from the germline V gene. The CDR3 length is 16 residues. The CDR3 loop reads CASSPRRGSRYNEQFF. CDR3 nucleotide sequence: TGTGCCAGCAGTCCCCGGAGGGGGTCCCGATACAATGAGCAGTTCTTC.

This chain uses TRBV6-5 with TRBJ2-7; no reliable D call. V dropped 5 bases and J dropped 2 bases, with 4 bases sitting between them. The CDR3 sequence is 11 residues long. Germline CDR1 is MNHEY and CDR2 is SVGAGI. The CDR3 sequence is CASSATYEQYF. The DNA for the CDR3 is TGTGCCAGCAGTGCGACCTACGAGCAGTACTTC.

The rearrangement uses TRBV2 and TRBJ2-1; 8 positions match TRBD2. The CDR3 sequence is 15 residues long. With V trimmed by 4 bases and J by 7 bases, 9 bases remained unmatched. Per the germline V gene, CDR1 is SNHLY and CDR2 is FYNNEI. The CDR3 nucleotides read TGTGCCAGCAGTGCCAGATCGGGGGGGAGTAATGAGCAGTTCTTC. Amino acids: CASSARSGGSNEQFF.

CDR3 bases: TGTGCCAGCAGCGTCGTGGGTCGTGATTCACCCCTCCACTTT. Amino acid sequence: CASSVVGRDSPLHF. This rearrangement joins TRBV9 to TRBJ1-6; D call uncertain. CDR3 length: 14 residues. V was trimmed by 2 bases and J by 8 bases, leaving 11 bases between them. The germline V gene encodes CDR1 SGDLS and CDR2 YYNGEE.

CDR3 protein: CASSLGGGLGADTQYF. Written as DNA, the CDR3 is TGTGCCAGCAGCTTAGGGGGGGGCCTTGGGGCAGATACGCAGTATTTT. The rearrangement joins TRBV7-2 to TRBJ2-3, with a possible D match to TRBD2 (7 bases). The CDR3 covers 16 residues. V shed 1 base and J shed 4 bases, with 15 bases lying between them. CDR1 and CDR2 from the germline V gene are SGHTA and FQGNSA.

The chain employs TRBV27 and TRBJ2-7; D is unclear. This CDR3 is built from 13 residues. The V gene lost 5 bases and the J gene lost 3 bases, with 11 bases spanning the gap. Germline-derived CDR1 and CDR2 are MNHEY and SMNVEV (reference sequence). CDR3 amino acids: CASSPTRYYEQYF. The CDR3 DNA follows: TGTGCCAGCAGTCCAACCCGCTACTACGAGCAGTACTTC.